The 22 T cell receptor beta chains in this list originate from one sample, sequenced in a study of T cells in women clearing cervical HPV infection. Data came from immunoSEQ multiplex PCR; TCRdb stores just in-frame clones and leaves some out. The sample data list 31,000 or so clones. Material: blood buffy coat. These receptors all come from a woman between 18 and 69 years old with a cervical HPV16 infection that either progressed to CIN3+ or cleared (not recorded which).

About this clone: The CDR3 end lies 3 residues beyond the end of the read and is filled in from the germline J gene. V usage is TRBV18 and J usage is TRBJ1-3; no reliable D call. The V gene's germline CDR1 is KGHSH and CDR2 LQKENI. V was pared by 11 bases and J by 2 bases, with 13 bases between. The CDR3 extends over 13 amino acids. CDR3 residues: CAGQPSAGNTIYF. CDR3 DNA, as far as it was read: TGTGCCGGCCAACCCAGTGCTGGAAACACC.

Note on this clone: The read terminates 3 residues ahead of where the CDR3 ends, so the germline J gene completes it. V and J are TRBV5-1 and TRBJ2-5, with 9 positions matching TRBD1. The CDR3 has 17 amino acids. V dropped 4 bases and J dropped 5; count of bases not matched to a gene: 15. The germline V gene encodes CDR1 SGHRS and CDR2 YFSETQ. The covered CDR3 bases are TGCGCCAGCAGCCCTCCGGGACAGGGTGTCTCGTGGGAGACC. It encodes CASSPPGQGVSWET. The whole CDR3 is CASSPPGQGVSWETQYF. The entire variable domain, with the rest obtained from reference TRBV5-1 and TRBJ2-5, is as follows: KAGVTQTPRYLIKTRGQQVTLSCSPISGHRSVSWYQQTPGQGLQFLFEYFSETQRNKGNFPGRFSGRQFSNSRSEMNVSTLELGDSALYLCASSPPGQGVSWETQYFGPGTRLLVL.

Points on this clone: The CDR3 end falls 3 residues outside the read, so it is completed with the germline J gene. The rearrangement links TRBV5-1 to TRBJ2-1; D gene ambiguous. Trimming removed 5 bases at V and 6 bases at J, with 18 bases between. The CDR3 loop spans 15 amino acids. Germline loops: CDR1 SGHRS, CDR2 YFSETQ. The CDR3 DNA, read in part, is TGCGCCAGCAGACCCAGCGACCCGGTACTCAATGAG. Translation gives CASRPSDPVLNE. The full CDR3 reads CASRPSDPVLNEQFF.

A note on this clone: The read falls 3 residues short of the CDR3 end, and the missing part is taken from the germline J gene. The chain has TRBV30 and TRBJ2-1; 11 nucleotides match TRBD2. From germline, CDR1 is GTSNPN and CDR2 SVGIG (reference sequence). The CDR3 is 16 amino acids. Trimming removed 1 base from V and 4 bases from J; junction bases left unmatched: 6. The CDR3 sequence: CAWSARLAGMYNEQFF. The DNA read from the CDR3 is TGTGCCTGGAGTGCTCGACTAGCGGGGATGTACAATGAG.

A word on this clone: The read finishes 3 residues shy of the CDR3 end, and the germline J gene is used to complete it. The rearrangement joins TRBV20-1 to TRBJ1-6, with D possibly being TRBD1 (6 bases). V was cut by 2 bases and J by 7 bases, with 15 bases left in between. CDR1 and CDR2 from the germline V gene are DFQATT and SNEGSKA (reference sequence). The CDR3 is 15 amino acids. The CDR3 sequence: CSARTLGQGNSPLHF. The covered CDR3 bases are TGCAGTGCTAGAACCCTAGGGCAGGGGAATTCACCC.

For this clone: The CDR3 end is not reached by the read, which stops 3 residues before it; the germline J gene fills it in. The rearrangement joins TRBV2 to TRBJ2-5; the match to TRBD2 covers 9 bases. The germline V gene encodes CDR1 SNHLY and CDR2 FYNNEI. V trimming: 4 bases; J trimming: 2 bases; junction bases outside the gene matches: 8. The CDR3 is made up of 16 amino acids. The chain's CDR3 is CASSARRTSAQETQYF. Incomplete CDR3 DNA: TGTGCCAGCAGTGCCCGGCGGACTAGCGCACAAGAGACC.

Of note for this clone: The CDR3 end falls 3 residues outside the read, so it is completed with the germline J gene. The chain couples TRBV6-2 or TRBV6-3 to TRBJ2-3; D might be TRBD2 (6 bases). The CDR3 has 12 residues. Per germline, CDR1 MNHEY and CDR2 SVGEGT. CDR3 residues: CASGGIPETQYF. Incomplete CDR3 DNA: TGTGCCAGCGGGGGGATTCCCGAGACG.

To note about this clone: Coverage ceases 3 residues before the CDR3 finishes, and the germline J gene fills in the end. The gene calls are TRBV7-2 and TRBJ2-7, with 10 bases that match TRBD2. Per the germline V gene, CDR1 is SGHTA and CDR2 is FQGNSA. This CDR3 spans 14 amino acids. After removal of 5 bases from V and 2 bases from J, the junction contained 3 bases not matched to a gene. CDR3 residues: CASSPTSGPYEQYF. CDR3 DNA, as far as it was read: TGTGCCAGCAGCCCGACTAGCGGGCCCTACGAG.

To note about this clone: The read ends 3 residues before the CDR3 terminus; that terminus is restored from the germline J gene. This rearrangement joins TRBV5-5 to TRBJ2-1; possibly TRBD1 for D (6 bases). There are 15 residues in the CDR3. V was pared by 0 bases and J by 0 bases, with 7 bases between. Per germline, CDR1 SGHKS and CDR2 YYEKEE (reference sequence). CDR3 residues: CASSLEQGSYNEQFF. The part of the CDR3 DNA that was read is TGTGCCAGCAGCTTGGAACAGGGCTCCTACAATGAG. The variable domain in full, completed from reference TRBV5-5 and TRBJ2-1, reads DAGVTQSPTHLIKTRGQQVTLRCSPISGHKSVSWYQQVLGQGPQFIFQYYEKEERGRGNFPDRFSARQFPNYSSELNVNALLLGDSALYLCASSLEQGSYNEQFFGPGTRLTVL.

Notes on this clone: With the read ending 3 residues before the CDR3 end, the germline J gene is used to fill in that end. V is TRBV7-9 and J is TRBJ1-1, with a weak D call TRBD1 (6 bases). CDR3 length: 15 amino acids. Deletions cut 1 base from V and 4 bases from J, with 13 bases between. Germline values: CDR1 SEHNR, CDR2 FQNEAQ (reference sequence). CDR3 residues: CASSLGLSGATEAFF. The covered CDR3 bases are TGTGCCAGCAGCTTAGGATTGTCAGGGGCCACTGAA.

With regard to this clone: The junction and the germline gene differ at one end; a read error may be behind it. The DNA ends 3 residues before the CDR3 does, and the rest of the CDR3 is filled in from the germline J gene. This chain connects TRBV7-7 to TRBJ2-2, with D perhaps given as TRBD1 or TRBD2 (5 bases each). Germline-derived CDR1 and CDR2 are SSHAT and FNYEAQ (reference sequence). The CDR3 sequence is 16 residues long. CDR3 bases read: TGTGCTAGCAGCCCCCTAAGGCAGGGAGTTGCCGGGGAG. Residues: CASSPLRQGVAGE. The full CDR3 protein reads CASSPLRQGVAGELFF.

Of note for this clone: Read data end 3 residues before the CDR3 end; the end is taken from the germline J gene. The genes are TRBV18 and TRBJ1-1; D is ambiguous. CDR1 is KGHSH, CDR2 LQKENI, per germline. There are 13 residues in the CDR3. CDR3 DNA (partial): TGTGCCAGCTCACCACAGGTTAGCGGTGAG. The encoded protein is CASSPQVSGE. The entire CDR3 is CASSPQVSGEAFF. The full variable domain, rest sourced from reference TRBV18 and TRBJ1-1, is NAGVMQNPRHLVRRRGQEARLRCSPMKGHSHVYWYRQLPEEGLKFMVYLQKENIIDESGMPKERFSAEFPKEGPSILRIQQVVRGDSAAYFCASSPQVSGEAFFGQGTRLTVV.

Points on this clone: From the germline J gene comes the end of the CDR3, since the read stops 3 residues before it. This sequence joins TRBV18 and TRBJ2-3; perhaps TRBD1 as D (5 bases). This CDR3 is 15 amino acids long. Germline V lookup: CDR1 KGHSH, CDR2 LQKENI. The CDR3: CASSPPVGALDPQYF. The covered CDR3 bases are TGTGCCAGCTCCCCTCCGGTTGGGGCATTGGATCCG.

Points on this clone: The read ends 3 residues early relative to the CDR3; the germline J gene fills the gap. The gene calls are TRBV19 and TRBJ1-5; possibly TRBD1 for D (5 bases). This CDR3 contains 13 residues. Germline V gives CDR1 LNHDA, CDR2 SQIVND (reference sequence). V lost 5 bases and J 7 bases, leaving 12 bases between the germline ends. The CDR3 protein is CASSVGGNQPQHF. The CDR3 bases that were read are TGTGCCAGTAGTGTGGGGGGGAACCAGCCC.

With regard to this clone: The read gets to within 3 residues of the CDR3 end, and the germline J gene fills in the rest. The chain is built from TRBV2 and TRBJ1-3; possibly TRBD1 for D (5 bases). The CDR3 spans 13 residues. The germline V gene has CDR1 SNHLY and CDR2 FYNNEI. The CDR3 region is CASSELTESTIYF. Incomplete CDR3 DNA: TGTGCCAGCAGTGAATTGACAGAATCAACC.

On this clone itself: The CDR3 extends 3 residues past the end of the read, so its final part is completed from the germline J gene. V usage is TRBV20-1 and J usage is TRBJ2-1; 11 nucleotides line up with TRBD2. V was pared by 1 base and J by 7 bases, with 0 bases of the junction left unmatched. The CDR3 runs 13 residues. Germline lookup yields CDR1 DFQATT and CDR2 SNEGSKA (reference sequence). CDR3 DNA, as far as it was read: TGCAGTGCTAGAGGACTAGCGGGGAATGAG. Encoded protein: CSARGLAGNE. In full, the CDR3 reads CSARGLAGNEQFF.

Comments on this clone: The CDR3 end lies 3 residues beyond the end of the read and is filled in from the germline J gene. The chain couples TRBV5-6 to TRBJ2-5; tentatively, D is TRBD1 or TRBD2 (5 bases each). Trimming left V 4 bases short and J 4 bases short, with 14 bases between. CDR3 size: 14 residues. CDR1 is SGHDT and CDR2 is YYEEEE in the germline V gene. The CDR3: CASSITGGPETQYF. The CDR3 DNA, read in part, is TGTGCCAGCAGCATAACAGGAGGTCCAGAGACC.

On this clone: The CDR3 end is not reached by the read, which stops 3 residues before it; the germline J gene fills it in. The V call is TRBV6-1, the J call TRBJ1-4, with D hard to call. The germline V gene has CDR1 MNHNS and CDR2 SASEGT. The CDR3 runs 14 residues. This CDR3 reads CASSELSSVSELFF. The CDR3 DNA, read in part, is TGTGCCAGCAGTGAACTGTCTTCGGTTAGTGAA.

Regarding this clone: The read is 3 residues too short to cover the CDR3 end, so that end is filled in from the germline J gene. The gene calls are TRBV20-1 and TRBJ2-1; TRBD2 agrees at 9 bases. The V gene end was trimmed by 3 bases and the J gene end by 7 bases; junction bases not matched to a gene: 7. The germline CDR1 and CDR2 sequences are DFQATT and SNEGSKA (reference sequence). This CDR3 comprises 14 residues. The CDR3 reads CSARGLAGRNEQFF. CDR3 bases read: TGCAGTGCTAGGGGCCTAGCGGGGCGAAATGAG.

About this clone: Read data end 3 residues before the CDR3 end; the end is taken from the germline J gene. The gene calls are TRBV12-3 or TRBV12-4 and TRBJ2-3; weak D call: TRBD2 (5 bases). The CDR3 is 14 residues long. V was cut by 3 bases and J by 2 bases, with 9 bases left in between. CDR3 DNA, as far as it was read: TGTGCCAGCAGTTTCTGGACTGACACAGATACG. Encoded protein: CASSFWTDTDT. The entire CDR3 is CASSFWTDTDTQYF.

About this clone: The CDR3 goes on 3 residues after the read ends, and that part is filled in from the germline J gene. The chain joins TRBV20-1 to TRBJ2-5; TRBD2 might be the D (6 bases). The germline gives CDR1 DFQATT, CDR2 SNEGSKA (reference sequence). V lost 1 base and J 1 base, leaving 16 bases between the germline ends. The CDR3 has 16 amino acids. CDR3 protein: CSARVLASRAQETQYF. Incomplete CDR3 DNA: TGCAGTGCTAGAGTTCTAGCGAGCAGGGCCCAAGAGACC.

Worth noting for this clone: The sequence runs out 3 residues before the end of the CDR3; the remainder is reconstructed from the germline J gene. The chain joins TRBV19 to TRBJ2-1, with D possibly being TRBD2 (6 bases). The V gene lost 4 bases and the J gene lost 4 bases, with 17 bases spanning the gap. CDR1 and CDR2 from the germline V gene are LNHDA and SQIVND (reference sequence). This CDR3 region has 16 residues. The part of the CDR3 DNA that was read is TGTGCCAGTAGTACCGAGACGGAGGGGTTTTACAATGAG. It yields the protein CASSTETEGFYNE. In full, the CDR3 is CASSTETEGFYNEQFF.